These T cell receptor beta chains were read from a single sample in a study of cytomegalovirus exposure and HLA in healthy donors. Measured with immunoSEQ multiplex PCR; TCRdb has only the in-frame clones, and not every one. The top ten clones hold 1.5% to 2% of a sample with about 190,000 clones, around 75% of them seen once. The specimen sequenced was PBMCs. The receptor set was obtained from a woman aged 25 to 39 in good health and CMV-seronegative. Each CDR3 is given with its conserved first and last residue. A D gene is named only where the DNA matches it firmly. Clone size is not always given. Where it is, it says once, few, many or a class for expanded clones.

v_gene,abundance,j_gene,d_gene,CDR3aa,CDR3nt
TRBV6-1,-,TRBJ2-1,TRBD2,CASSPGAGGNDEQFF,TGTGCCAGCAGTCCCGGAGCGGGGGGAAACGATGAGCAGTTCTTC
TRBV4-1,-,TRBJ1-1,-,CASSHGGAEAFF,TGCGCCAGCAGCCACGGGGGGGCTGAAGCTTTCTTT
TRBV19,-,TRBJ2-7,TRBD1,CASSAGTVTFYEQYF,TGTGCCAGTAGTGCCGGGACAGTTACCTTTTACGAGCAGTACTTC
TRBV9,-,TRBJ1-5,-,CASSADGNNQPQHF,TGTGCCAGCAGCGCGGACGGGAACAATCAGCCCCAGCATTTT
TRBV7-9,-,TRBJ2-1,-,CASSRNYNEQFF,TGTGCCAGCAGCCGTAACTACAATGAGCAGTTCTTC
TRBV4-3,-,TRBJ2-3,TRBD2,CASSQDLLLAGGHSTDTQYF,TGCGCCAGCAGCCAAGATCTTTTGCTAGCGGGAGGCCACAGCACAGATACGCAGTATTTT
TRBV4-1,few,TRBJ1-1,-,CASSQGLRTEAFF,TGCGCCAGCAGCCAAGGACTGAGGACTGAAGCTTTCTTT
TRBV9,-,TRBJ2-7,TRBD2,CASSRTSGGYEQYF,TGTGCCAGCAGTAGAACTAGCGGGGGGTACGAGCAGTACTTC
TRBV27,-,TRBJ1-6,-,CASSGNRANSPLHF,TGTGCCAGCAGTGGGAACAGGGCTAATTCACCCCTCCACTTT
TRBV9,-,TRBJ2-7,TRBD1,CASSVGDRGTYEQYF,TGTGCCAGCAGCGTAGGTGACAGGGGGACCTACGAGCAGTACTTC
TRBV7-8,-,TRBJ2-1,-,CASSQKQGGSYNEQFF,TGTGCCAGCAGCCAAAAACAGGGTGGCTCCTACAATGAGCAGTTCTTC
TRBV5-8,-,TRBJ2-6,-,CASSLGAGANVLTF,TGTGCCAGCAGCTTAGGGGCAGGGGCCAACGTCCTGACTTTC
TRBV25-1,-,TRBJ1-2,-,CASLGAGYTF,TGTGCCAGCTTGGGAGCTGGCTACACCTTC
TRBV28,-,TRBJ1-2,TRBD1,CASSLPKSGQNYGYTF,TGTGCCAGCAGTTTGCCCAAATCGGGACAGAACTATGGCTACACCTTC
TRBV2,once,TRBJ2-7,TRBD1,CASSNRGANF,TGTGCCAGCAGCAACAGGGGCGCTAACTTC
TRBV11-2,-,TRBJ1-2,TRBD1,CASSSGTAGLGYGYTF,TGTGCCAGCAGCTCCGGGACAGCGGGTTTGGGTTATGGCTACACCTTC
TRBV6-5,few,TRBJ2-7,TRBD2,CASGVTSGSYEQYF,TGTGCCAGTGGAGTGACTAGCGGGAGTTACGAGCAGTACTTC
TRBV19,-,TRBJ1-2,-,CASSTRNYGYTF,TGTGCCAGCTCTACCCGGAACTATGGCTACACCTTC
TRBV6-1,-,TRBJ2-1,-,CASSLSAPSYNEQFF,TGTGCCAGCAGTCTCAGTGCCCCCTCCTACAATGAGCAGTTCTTC
TRBV7-9,-,TRBJ2-2,-,CAVRSGTPNTGELFF,TGTGCCGTTAGATCCGGGACACCGAACACCGGGGAGCTGTTTTTT
TRBV7-9,-,TRBJ1-1,-,CASSPLAPGYTEAFF,TGTGCCAGCAGCCCCCTGGCCCCGGGGTACACTGAAGCTTTCTTT
TRBV7-2,-,TRBJ1-1,-,CASSPSLGGNTEAFF,TGTGCCAGCAGCCCTTCCCTAGGGGGGAACACTGAAGCTTTCTTT
TRBV5-1,-,TRBJ1-1,-,CASSLVARDNEAFF,TGCGCCAGCAGCTTGGTAGCCCGGGACAATGAAGCTTTCTTT
TRBV14,-,TRBJ2-1,-,CASGLLYNEQFF,TGTGCCAGCGGACTCTTATACAATGAGCAGTTCTTC
TRBV29-1,-,TRBJ1-2,-,CSVDEGVYGYTF,TGCAGCGTTGACGAGGGTGTCTATGGCTACACCTTC
TRBV4-1,-,TRBJ2-1,TRBD2,CASSQPTSGSDNEQFF,TGCGCCAGCAGCCAACCCACTAGCGGGAGTGACAATGAGCAGTTCTTC
TRBV6-1,-,TRBJ1-3,-,CASSEINWSSGNTIYF,TGTGCCAGCAGTGAAATCAACTGGTCCTCTGGAAACACCATATATTTT
TRBV7-9,-,TRBJ2-3,-,CASSLSPREATDTQYF,TGTGCCAGCAGCTTATCTCCCAGGGAGGCCACAGATACGCAGTATTTT
TRBV6-5,-,TRBJ2-2,TRBD2,CASSYLAGANTGELFF,TGTGCCAGCAGTTACTTAGCGGGGGCGAACACCGGGGAGCTGTTTTTT
TRBV5-1,-,TRBJ2-1,TRBD2,CASSPGLVGDNEQFF,TGCGCCAGCAGCCCGGGACTAGTAGGGGACAATGAGCAGTTCTTC
TRBV6-5,-,TRBJ1-2,-,CASSSSGNYGYTF,TGTGCCAGCAGTTCGTCCGGGAACTATGGCTACACCTTC
TRBV27,-,TRBJ1-2,TRBD1,CASSSGLAPGGSLGYTF,TGTGCCAGCAGTAGTGGACTAGCGCCAGGGGGATCGCTTGGCTACACCTTC
TRBV29-1,-,TRBJ2-1,-,CSVAGGSYNEQFF,TGCAGCGTTGCAGGGGGGTCCTACAATGAGCAGTTCTTC
TRBV29-1,-,TRBJ2-7,-,CSVERWDTHRPYEQYF,TGCAGCGTTGAGAGGTGGGACACGCATCGCCCCTACGAGCAGTACTTC
TRBV5-1,few,TRBJ1-1,TRBD1,CASSWATGRTEAFF,TGCGCCAGCAGCTGGGCGACAGGGCGCACTGAAGCTTTCTTT
TRBV10-3,few,TRBJ2-7,TRBD1,CAITRDRGSYEQYF,TGTGCCATCACCCGGGACAGGGGTTCCTACGAGCAGTACTTC
TRBV7-8,-,TRBJ2-3,TRBD2,CASSLESGIGTQYF,TGTGCCAGCAGCTTAGAGAGCGGGATAGGTACGCAGTATTTT
TRBV29-1,-,TRBJ2-7,-,CSVEVYRGTYEQYF,TGCAGCGTTGAAGTCTACAGAGGGACCTACGAGCAGTACTTC
TRBV27,-,TRBJ1-5,TRBD1,CASSWTGMSNQPQHF,TGTGCCAGCAGTTGGACAGGAATGAGCAATCAGCCCCAGCATTTT
TRBV6-5,few,TRBJ2-5,TRBD2,CASSYFSGSETQYF,TGTGCCAGCAGTTACTTTAGCGGGAGTGAGACCCAGTACTTC
TRBV6-5,few,TRBJ2-7,-,CASSYSRGRGAYEQYF,TGTGCCAGCAGTTACTCGAGGGGGCGGGGGGCCTACGAGCAGTACTTC
TRBV9,-,TRBJ1-2,TRBD1,CASSSRDRINYGYTF,TGTGCCAGCAGCTCGCGGGACAGGATAAACTATGGCTACACCTTC
TRBV30,-,TRBJ2-4,-,CAWRVSPLKAKNIQYF,TGTGCCTGGAGAGTGAGTCCCCTTAAAGCCAAAAACATTCAGTACTTC
TRBV19,few,TRBJ1-5,-,CASSIGTNQPQHF,TGTGCCAGTAGTATAGGCACAAATCAGCCCCAGCATTTT
TRBV19,-,TRBJ1-1,TRBD1,CASGLQGAQTEAFF,TGTGCCAGTGGGTTACAGGGGGCTCAAACTGAAGCTTTCTTT